A selection of T cell receptor beta chains follows, all from one sample in a study of blood T cell repertoires in COVID-19. The data were produced by immunoSEQ multiplex PCR, yet TCRdb's version contains in-frame clones alone and is incomplete. The profile shows 200,000 to 300,000 clones, 70% to 90% of them singletons. The material sequenced was peripheral blood. These receptors came from a man aged 25-45 years with active or convalescent COVID-19. Both conserved end residues are part of each CDR3. Fields, in order: J gene, D gene, V gene, clone size, CDR3 protein, CDR3 DNA. The D gene is left open where the match is weak. Some rows mark clone size as missing; the rest say once, few, many or name a class of expanded clone.

TRBJ2-1 | TRBD2 | TRBV30 | NA | CAWKGLGSNEQFF | TGTGCCTGGAAGGGACTAGGGTCGAATGAGCAGTTCTTC
TRBJ2-5 | NA | TRBV7-2 | NA | CASSLTGGGETQYF | TGTGCCAGCAGCTTAACCGGGGGTGGAGAGACCCAGTACTTC
TRBJ2-1 | TRBD2 | TRBV27 | NA | CASSRGGRSHEQFF | TGTGCCAGCTCGCGGGGGGGCCGAAGCCATGAGCAGTTCTTC
TRBJ1-6 | TRBD1 | TRBV19 | NA | CASSSDRTGDSPLHF | TGTGCCAGTAGTTCCGATCGGACAGGGGATTCACCCCTCCACTTT
TRBJ1-1 | NA | TRBV20-1 | few | CSASREWTEAFF | TGCAGTGCTAGTCGGGAGTGGACTGAAGCTTTCTTT
TRBJ1-3 | NA | TRBV29-1 | NA | CSVDRGSGNTIYF | TGCAGCGTTGATAGAGGGTCTGGAAACACCATATATTTT
TRBJ2-7 | NA | TRBV11-2 | NA | CASSTQTGLDYEQYF | TGTGCCAGCAGCACTCAAACAGGGCTTGACTACGAGCAGTACTTC
TRBJ2-1 | TRBD2 | TRBV4-3 | once | CASSQDLTSGGLSSYNEQFF | TGCGCCAGCAGCCAAGACTTGACTAGCGGGGGGCTTAGCTCCTACAATGAGCAGTTCTTC
TRBJ2-5 | NA | TRBV4-2 | NA | CASSLLGETQYF | TGTGCCAGCAGCCTTCTAGGAGAGACCCAGTACTTC
TRBJ2-2 | NA | TRBV2 | few | CASSDPPARVNTGELFF | TGTGCCAGCAGTGACCCCCCGGCCAGGGTGAACACCGGGGAGCTGTTTTTT
TRBJ2-3 | TRBD2 | TRBV5-1 | few | CASSFGISGEYTDTQYF | TGCGCCAGCAGCTTCGGAATAAGCGGGGAGTACACAGATACGCAGTATTTT
TRBJ2-7 | NA | TRBV5-6 | NA | CASSLFDTGILYEQYF | TGTGCCAGCAGCTTATTCGACACAGGAATACTCTACGAGCAGTACTTC
TRBJ2-1 | TRBD2 | TRBV12-3/TRBV12-4 | NA | CASGGGTKEQFF | TGTGCCAGCGGGGGAGGGACTAAAGAGCAGTTCTTC
TRBJ1-5 | NA | TRBV3-1/TRBV3-2 | NA | CASSQDLLGDNQPQHF | TGTGCCAGCAGCCAAGATCTCCTGGGCGACAATCAGCCCCAGCATTTT
TRBJ2-7 | TRBD2 | TRBV7-9 | NA | CASSFSGGSSYEQYF | TGTGCCAGCAGCTTTAGCGGGGGTAGCTCCTACGAGCAGTACTTC
TRBJ1-2 | TRBD1 | TRBV7-9 | NA | CASSSDRGILYGYTF | TGTGCCAGCAGCTCAGACAGGGGTATCCTCTATGGCTACACCTTC
TRBJ2-4 | NA | TRBV4-1 | NA | CASSPNLQGLAKNIQYF | TGCGCCAGCAGCCCCAACCTTCAGGGACTAGCCAAAAACATTCAGTACTTC
TRBJ2-3 | NA | TRBV19 | NA | CASRTGASTDTQYF | TGTGCCAGTAGGACAGGAGCTAGCACAGATACGCAGTATTTT
TRBJ2-2 | TRBD1 | TRBV7-9 | NA | CASTNDRGSTGELFF | TGTGCCAGCACTAACGACAGGGGTAGCACCGGGGAGCTGTTTTTT
TRBJ1-1 | NA | TRBV7-9 | once | CASSLSLASNTEAFF | TGTGCCAGCAGCTTATCTTTGGCCTCGAACACTGAAGCTTTCTTT
TRBJ2-7 | NA | TRBV20-1 | NA | CSARIDYEQYF | TGCAGTGCTAGAATAGATTACGAGCAGTACTTC
TRBJ2-1 | TRBD2 | TRBV7-9 | NA | CASSHEKGLAGSEQFF | TGTGCCAGCAGCCATGAAAAGGGACTAGCGGGGAGTGAGCAGTTCTTC